A selection of T cell receptor beta chains follows, all from one sample in a study of shared clonotypes between healthy human individuals. Profiling relied on immunoSEQ multiplex PCR, and the TCRdb table lists in-frame clones only, not all of them. The top ten clones hold 0.5% to 0.6% of a sample with over 850,000 clones, about four fifths of them seen once. The sequenced material came from memory CD4+ T cells from PBMCs. Receptors were obtained from a man between 18 and 29 years old in good health. Some clones in this sample may be carry-over from other donors' samples. Each CDR3 is given without its conserved first and last residue.

j_call: TRBJ2-3; v_call: TRBV2; cdr3_aa: ASSEQGGTDTQY
j_call: TRBJ1-5; v_call: TRBV19; cdr3_aa: ASSIGAQPQH
j_call: TRBJ2-1; v_call: TRBV5-1; cdr3_aa: ASSLNAGLEYNEQF
j_call: TRBJ2-7; v_call: TRBV7-2; cdr3_aa: ASSLIAGVDEQY
j_call: TRBJ2-3; v_call: TRBV6-1; cdr3_aa: ASSEGGEDTQY
j_call: TRBJ2-1; v_call: TRBV10-1; cdr3_aa: ASSVRGRIYNEQF
j_call: TRBJ2-3; v_call: TRBV28; cdr3_aa: ASIPLPGQGATDTQY
j_call: TRBJ2-6; v_call: TRBV5-1; cdr3_aa: ATSLGGSSGANVLT
j_call: TRBJ1-2; v_call: TRBV14; cdr3_aa: ASSLYRNYGYT
j_call: TRBJ2-1; v_call: TRBV7-3; cdr3_aa: ASSEAGSYNEQF
j_call: TRBJ2-3; v_call: TRBV6-5; cdr3_aa: ASSYGTGGLPH
j_call: TRBJ2-3; v_call: TRBV28; cdr3_aa: ASSFGSGFLY
j_call: TRBJ2-5; v_call: TRBV19; cdr3_aa: ASTAVGLETQY
j_call: TRBJ1-4; v_call: TRBV2; cdr3_aa: ASSVQGAPNEKLF
j_call: TRBJ2-7; v_call: TRBV7-2; cdr3_aa: ASRTGTSGSNVPYEQY
j_call: TRBJ2-7; v_call: TRBV25-1; cdr3_aa: ASSSPTYEQY